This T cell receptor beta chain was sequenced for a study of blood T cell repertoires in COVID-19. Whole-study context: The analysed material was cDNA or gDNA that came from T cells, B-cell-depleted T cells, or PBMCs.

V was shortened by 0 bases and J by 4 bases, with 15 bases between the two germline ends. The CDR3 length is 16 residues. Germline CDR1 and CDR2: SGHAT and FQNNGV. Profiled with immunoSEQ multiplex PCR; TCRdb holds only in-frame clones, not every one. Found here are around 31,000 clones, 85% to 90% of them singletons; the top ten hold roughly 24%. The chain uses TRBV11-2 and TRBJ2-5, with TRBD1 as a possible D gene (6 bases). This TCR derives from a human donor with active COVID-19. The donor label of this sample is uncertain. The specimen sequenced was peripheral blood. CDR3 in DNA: TGTGCCAGCAGCTTAGAGCTTCGTTGGGGGCGAGAGACCCAGTACTTC. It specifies CASSLELRWGRETQYF.